The 25 T cell receptor beta chains given below trace back to one sample, sequenced in a study of T cell responses to AZD1222 COVID-19 vaccine (dated by TCRdb to the early 2020s). Library creation used the immunoSEQ multiplex PCR assay. TCRdb carries this immuneACCESS record with in-frame sequences only. Its versions omit some clonotypes, under half of them owing to an unresolved V gene in the studies checked, with the rest unexplained. Across this sample there are tens of thousands of clones, with about nine tenths seen only once. Clones ranked in the top ten supply less than 8.5% of the sample. Read against the paper, the sample's time point label means: about 28 days (+/-7) after the second vaccine dose. Here the sequenced sample was peripheral blood, taken 28 days after the second AZD1222 dose. All receptors derive from an adult who received the AZD1222 COVID-19 vaccine.

This clone was observed a single time. The CDR3 is CASSDGLAGVGGELFF. CDR3 coding DNA: TGTGCCAGCAGTGACGGACTAGCGGGAGTTGGCGGGGAGCTGTTTTTT. The chain recombines TRBV6-2 or TRBV6-3 with TRBJ2-2, with 13 positions matching TRBD2. Looked up from germline, CDR1 is MNHEY and CDR2 is SVGEGT. The CDR3 is 16 residues long. V lost 5 bases to trimming and J lost 7 bases; unmatched junction nucleotides: 7.

The CDR3 loop is CASSRGQNNSPLHF. The CDR3 nucleotides are TGTGCCAGTAGTAGAGGACAGAATAATTCACCCCTCCACTTT. The rearrangement joins TRBV19 to TRBJ1-6, with D possibly matching TRBD1 (6 bases). Germline CDR1 LNHDA, CDR2 SQIVND (reference sequence). V was cut by 4 bases and J by 5 bases, with 9 bases left in between. This CDR3 region has 14 residues.

The chain recombines TRBV27 with TRBJ1-2; a possible D gene is TRBD1 (5 bases). The ends were cut back, 5 bases at V and 7 bases at J, with 17 bases in the middle. Germline CDR1 and CDR2: MNHEY and SMNVEV (reference sequence). The CDR3 covers 14 residues. In DNA form, the CDR3 reads TGTGCCAGCAGTCCACGGGCAGGGCTTGTTGGCTACACCTTC. Protein: CASSPRAGLVGYTF.

The CDR3 DNA reads as TGTGCCAGCAGCTCCGTCATGGGGGGGTACGAGCAGTACTTC. Its translation is CASSSVMGGYEQYF. The chain has TRBV11-2 and TRBJ2-7; 7 bases map to TRBD2. Germline loops: CDR1 SGHAT, CDR2 FQNNGV. The CDR3 is made up of 14 amino acids. V shed 4 bases and J 4 bases; nucleotides not matched to a gene: 7.

The CDR3, as DNA: TGCGCCAGCAGCCAAGATTGGGAGGGGCGCACTGAAGCTTTCTTT. Its protein is CASSQDWEGRTEAFF. The gene calls are TRBV4-1 and TRBJ1-1, with D perhaps TRBD1 (5 bases). The CDR3 runs 15 residues. The germline V gene encodes CDR1 MGHRA and CDR2 YSYEKL. V gave up 0 bases and J gave up 4 bases, with 12 bases separating them.

This clone appeared once. V usage is TRBV2 and J usage is TRBJ2-7; TRBD2 aligns across 9 bases. There are 16 residues in the CDR3. V shed 5 bases and J 0 bases; nucleotides not matched to a gene: 8. Germline CDR1 SNHLY, CDR2 FYNNEI. As DNA, the CDR3 is TGTGCCAGCAGTCCCGAGACTAGCGGTAGCTCCTACGAGCAGTACTTC. It yields the protein CASSPETSGSSYEQYF.

The chain combines TRBV6-1 with TRBJ2-7, with D possibly matching TRBD2 (5 bases). V lost 1 base to trimming and J lost 5 bases, with 12 bases between them. Germline CDR1 is MNHNS and CDR2 is SASEGT. The CDR3 spans 14 residues. The CDR3 here is CASSEVSSKDEQYF. CDR3 DNA: TGTGCCAGCAGTGAAGTCTCTAGCAAAGACGAGCAGTACTTC.

The chain combines TRBV5-8 with TRBJ2-4; D not resolved. CDR1 and CDR2 from the germline V gene are SGHTS and YDEGEE. Trimming stripped 2 bases from V and 2 bases from J, with 5 bases between. This CDR3 is 13 amino acids long. The CDR3 DNA reads TGTGCCAGCAGCTTAAAGACCAAAAACATTCAGTACTTC. Translation gives CASSLKTKNIQYF. The full variable domain, in which reference TRBV5-8 and TRBJ2-4 provide the parts outside the CDR3, is EAGVTQSPTHLIKTRGQQATLRCSPISGHTSVYWYQQALGLGLQFLLWYDEGEERNRGNFPPRFSGRQFPNYSSELNVNALELEDSALYLCASSLKTKNIQYFGAGTRLSVL.

The V and J genes are TRBV9 and TRBJ2-5, with D possibly matching TRBD2 (6 bases). Trimming cost V 4 bases and J 4 bases, with 11 bases left between them. This CDR3 spans 13 amino acids. Looked up from germline, CDR1 is SGDLS and CDR2 is YYNGEE. CDR3 DNA sequence: TGTGCCAGCAGCCCTGACGGGAGAGAGACCCAGTACTTC. Amino acids: CASSPDGRETQYF.

V and J are TRBV6-2 or TRBV6-3 and TRBJ2-1; D ambiguous. The CDR3 loop spans 12 amino acids. Germline CDR1 reads MNHEY; CDR2 reads SVGEGT. Deletions cut 4 bases from V and 4 bases from J, with 5 bases between. CDR3 amino acids: CASSWGYNEQFF. The CDR3 bases are TGTGCCAGCAGTTGGGGATACAATGAGCAGTTCTTC.

The J gene is TRBJ1-5, the V gene TRBV29-1; D might be TRBD1 (6 bases). The CDR3 has 14 amino acids. Between the trimmed V and J ends, which lost 4 bases and 3 bases, there was a span of 13 bases. Germline lookup yields CDR1 SQVTM and CDR2 ANQGSEA. The CDR3 bases are TGCAGCGTTGGCTCCGGACAGCACAATCAGCCCCAGCATTTT. As protein: CSVGSGQHNQPQHF.

The rearrangement joins TRBV6-1 to TRBJ1-2; tentative D call: TRBD1 (5 bases). This CDR3 contains 15 residues. The V end lost 3 bases, the J end lost 2 bases, and 13 bases lay between the germline ends. Germline V CDR1 and CDR2: MNHNS, SASEGT. The CDR3 DNA reads as TGTGCCAGCAGTGATGGTGGGACCGCAAACTATGGCTACACCTTC. Its protein product is CASSDGGTANYGYTF.

The chain employs TRBV7-8 and TRBJ1-5; D gene ambiguous. Looked up from germline, CDR1 is SGHVS and CDR2 is FQNEAQ. This CDR3 region has 14 residues. Between the trimmed V and J ends, which lost 1 base and 9 bases, there was a span of 13 bases. CDR3 sequence reads: CASSLGGVRWPQHF. The CDR3 DNA follows: TGTGCCAGCAGCTTAGGGGGAGTTCGTTGGCCCCAGCATTTT.

This clone is medium-sized within its sample. The same CDR3 also results from other DNA sequences found in this sample. CDR3 protein: CASRTTDTQYF. The CDR3 region has the DNA TGTGCCAGCAGGACGACAGATACGCAGTATTTT. V usage is TRBV2 and J usage is TRBJ2-3; D unclear. Germline-derived CDR1 and CDR2 are SNHLY and FYNNEI. The length of the CDR3 is 11 residues. The V and J ends lost 6 bases and 3 bases respectively, with 4 bases between them.

This clone was seen a handful of times. V usage is TRBV6-4 and J usage is TRBJ2-1, with a weak D call TRBD1 (6 bases). V was shortened by 3 bases and J by 4 bases, with 13 bases between the two germline ends. Germline CDR1 is MRHNA and CDR2 is SNTAGT. The CDR3 extends over 15 amino acids. The CDR3 DNA sequence: TGTGCCAGCAGTGAATCAGGGGAAGGGTACAATGAGCAGTTCTTC. Translating it yields CASSESGEGYNEQFF.

The rearrangement joins TRBV6-2 or TRBV6-3 to TRBJ1-5, with unresolved D. Germline values: CDR1 MNHEY, CDR2 SVGEGT. Between the trimmed V and J ends, which lost 5 bases and 3 bases, there was a span of 14 bases. This CDR3 is built from 15 residues. The CDR3 region has the DNA TGTGCCAGCAGTGGCGGGGTAGGGTCCAATCAGCCCCAGCATTTT. The encoded protein is CASSGGVGSNQPQHF.

The chain carries TRBV29-1 and TRBJ2-1, with a weak D call TRBD1 (6 bases). The CDR3 contains 15 residues. Germline V gene lookup returns CDR1 SQVTM and CDR2 ANQGSEA. V lost 3 bases to trimming and J lost 2 bases, with 14 bases between them. CDR3 loop: CSVDPPDRTYNEQFF. The CDR3 bases are TGCAGCGTTGACCCTCCGGACAGAACCTACAATGAGCAGTTCTTC.

CDR3 protein: CASSLRAGGEDGYTF. CDR3 coding DNA: TGTGCCAGCAGCTTAAGGGCCGGGGGCGAGGATGGCTACACCTTC. The genes are TRBV7-6 and TRBJ1-2, with a possible D match to TRBD1 (6 bases). The CDR3 runs to 15 residues. Germline assignment: CDR1 SGHVS and CDR2 FNYEAQ. The V end lost 2 bases, the J end lost 6 bases, and 16 bases lay between the germline ends.

This sequence joins TRBV30 and TRBJ1-2; the match to TRBD1 covers 7 bases. The germline gives CDR1 GTSNPN, CDR2 SVGIG (reference sequence). The CDR3 is made up of 12 amino acids. V lost 5 bases, J lost 4 bases, and 4 bases stayed unmatched. The CDR3 region has the DNA TGTGCCTGGTCCGGGACAGTCTATGGCTACACCTTC. This translates into CAWSGTVYGYTF.

J is TRBJ2-1 and V is TRBV11-2, with 9 bases matching TRBD2. CDR3 size: 15 residues. CDR1 and CDR2 from the germline V gene are SGHAT and FQNNGV. The V segment lost 3 bases and the J segment 8 bases; nucleotides outside the gene matches: 8. DNA of the CDR3: TGTGCCAGCAGCTTCCGTCTTAGCGGGAGCGATGAGCAGTTCTTC. It codes for CASSFRLSGSDEQFF.

V usage is TRBV6-6 and J usage is TRBJ1-4; D might be TRBD1 (5 bases). V was shortened by 4 bases and J by 8 bases, with 5 bases between the two germline ends. CDR3 length equals 11 residues. Germline CDR1 is MNHNY and CDR2 is SVGAGI (reference sequence). Here the CDR3 DNA reads TGTGCCAGCAGTTGGGACGAAAAACTGTTTTTT. This translates into CASSWDEKLFF.

The rearrangement joins TRBV28 to TRBJ2-7; D is perhaps TRBD1 (5 bases). There are 12 residues in the CDR3. Deletions cut 7 bases from V and 2 bases from J, with 9 bases between. The V gene's germline CDR1 is MDHEN and CDR2 SYDVKM. In DNA form, the CDR3 reads TGTGCCAGCACCGAAGGGGCCTACGAGCAGTACTTC. It codes for CASTEGAYEQYF.

CDR3 loop: CASSESQGAYNEQFF. The CDR3 nucleotides are TGTGCCAGCAGTGAATCGCAGGGGGCCTACAATGAGCAGTTCTTC. The chain is built from TRBV6-1 and TRBJ2-1; 7 bases map to TRBD1. Per the germline V gene, CDR1 is MNHNS and CDR2 is SASEGT. This CDR3 has 15 residues. J was trimmed by 2 bases and V by 2 bases; bases with no gene match: 3.

This clone was seen only once. The chain has TRBV4-2 and TRBJ2-1, with TRBD2 identical over 7 bases. Germline CDR1 reads LGHNA; CDR2 reads YNFKEQ. Germline trimming cut 4 bases from V and 4 bases from J; bases unmatched to any gene: 13. The CDR3 runs 17 residues. The CDR3 reads CASSRGLSSGLYNEQFF. Written as DNA, the CDR3 is TGTGCCAGCAGCCGAGGGCTCAGCTCGGGACTATACAATGAGCAGTTCTTC.

The gene calls are TRBV6-2 or TRBV6-3 and TRBJ1-1, with 10 bases identical to TRBD1. This CDR3 contains 14 residues. V lost 0 bases and J lost 11; bases outside the gene matches: 6. Germline loops: CDR1 MNHEY, CDR2 SVGEGT. The CDR3: CASSYSDRGRRAFF. For the CDR3, the DNA is TGTGCCAGCAGTTACTCCGACAGGGGGCGCCGGGCTTTCTTT.